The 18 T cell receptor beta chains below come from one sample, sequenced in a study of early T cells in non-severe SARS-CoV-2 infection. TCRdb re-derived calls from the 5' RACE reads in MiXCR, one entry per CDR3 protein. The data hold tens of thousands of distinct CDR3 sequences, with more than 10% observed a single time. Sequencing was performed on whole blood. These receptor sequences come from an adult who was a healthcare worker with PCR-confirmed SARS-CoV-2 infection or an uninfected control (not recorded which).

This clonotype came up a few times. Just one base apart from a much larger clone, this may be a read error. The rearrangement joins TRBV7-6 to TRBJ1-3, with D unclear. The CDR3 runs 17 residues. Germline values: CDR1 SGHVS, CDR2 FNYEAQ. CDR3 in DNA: TGTGCCAGCAGCTTAGAGGAGGGCCTAAGCTCTGAAAACACCATATATTTT. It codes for CASSLEEGLSSENTIYF.

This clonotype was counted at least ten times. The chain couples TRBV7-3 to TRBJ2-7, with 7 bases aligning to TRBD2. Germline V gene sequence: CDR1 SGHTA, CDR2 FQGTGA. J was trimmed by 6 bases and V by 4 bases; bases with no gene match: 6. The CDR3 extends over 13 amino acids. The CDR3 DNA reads TGTGCCAGCAGCTGGAAGCGGGAAAGCGAGCAGTACTTC. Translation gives CASSWKRESEQYF.

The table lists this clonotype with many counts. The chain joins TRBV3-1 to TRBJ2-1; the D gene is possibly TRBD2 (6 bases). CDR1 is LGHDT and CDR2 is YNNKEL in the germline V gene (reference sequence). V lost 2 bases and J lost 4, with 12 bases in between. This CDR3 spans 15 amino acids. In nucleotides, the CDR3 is TGTGCCAGCAGCCAAAGTAGGACTACATACAATGAGCAGTTCTTC. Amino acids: CASSQSRTTYNEQFF.

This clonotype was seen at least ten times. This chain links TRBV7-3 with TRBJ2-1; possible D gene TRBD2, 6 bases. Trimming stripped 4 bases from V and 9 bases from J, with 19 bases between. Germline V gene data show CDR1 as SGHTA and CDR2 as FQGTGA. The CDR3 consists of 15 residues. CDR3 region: CASSSPGGGKREQFF. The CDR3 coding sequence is TGTGCCAGCAGCTCCCCTGGAGGCGGGAAGCGTGAGCAGTTCTTC.

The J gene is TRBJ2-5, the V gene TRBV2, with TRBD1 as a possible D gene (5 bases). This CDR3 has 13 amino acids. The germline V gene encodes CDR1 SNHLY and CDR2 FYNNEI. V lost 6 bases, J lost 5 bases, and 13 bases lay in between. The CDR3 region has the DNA TGTGCCAGCAGCCGACAGTCGGCGGAGACCCAGTACTTC. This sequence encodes CASSRQSAETQYF.

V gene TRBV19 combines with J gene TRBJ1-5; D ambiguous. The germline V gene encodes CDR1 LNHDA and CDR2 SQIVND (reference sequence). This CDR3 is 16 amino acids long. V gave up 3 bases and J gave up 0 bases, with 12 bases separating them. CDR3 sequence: CASSIRFSYSNQPQHF. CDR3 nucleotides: TGTGCCAGTAGTATTAGGTTTTCGTATAGCAATCAGCCCCAGCATTTT.

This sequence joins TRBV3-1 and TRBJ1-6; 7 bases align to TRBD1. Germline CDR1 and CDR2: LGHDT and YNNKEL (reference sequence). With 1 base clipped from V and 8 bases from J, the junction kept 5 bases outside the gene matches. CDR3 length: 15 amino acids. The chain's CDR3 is CASSQGGTGDSPLHF. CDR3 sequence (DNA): TGTGCCAGCAGCCAAGGAGGAACAGGGGATTCACCCCTCCACTTT.

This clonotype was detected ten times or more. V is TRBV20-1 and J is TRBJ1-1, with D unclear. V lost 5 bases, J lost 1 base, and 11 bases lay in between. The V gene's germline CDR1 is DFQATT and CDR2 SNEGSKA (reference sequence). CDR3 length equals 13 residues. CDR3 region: CSAPHNPNTEAFF. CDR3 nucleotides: TGCAGTGCTCCGCATAACCCGAACACTGAAGCTTTCTTT.

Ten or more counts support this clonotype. The CDR3 spells CASRFSGVLSTGELFF. CDR3 coding DNA: TGTGCCAGCAGGTTTTCCGGGGTCCTGAGCACCGGGGAGCTGTTTTTT. The rearrangement links TRBV7-2 to TRBJ2-2, with a weak D call TRBD2 (5 bases). V dropped 6 bases and J dropped 4 bases, with 18 bases sitting between them. Germline CDR1 is SGHTA and CDR2 is FQGNSA. This CDR3 is built from 16 residues.

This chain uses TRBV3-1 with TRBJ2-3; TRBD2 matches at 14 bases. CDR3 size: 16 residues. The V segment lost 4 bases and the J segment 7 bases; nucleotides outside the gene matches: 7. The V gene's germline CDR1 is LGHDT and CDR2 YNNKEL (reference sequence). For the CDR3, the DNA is TGTGCCAGCAGCCGCACGACTAGCGGGAGGGGTAATACGCAGTATTTT. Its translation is CASSRTTSGRGNTQYF.

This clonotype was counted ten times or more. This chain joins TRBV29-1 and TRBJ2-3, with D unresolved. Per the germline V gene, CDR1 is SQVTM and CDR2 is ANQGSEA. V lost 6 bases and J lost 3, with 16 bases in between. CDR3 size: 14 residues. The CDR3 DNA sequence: TGCAGCGTGCCCCTCGGGTCCCTTACAGATACGCAGTATTTT. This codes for CSVPLGSLTDTQYF.

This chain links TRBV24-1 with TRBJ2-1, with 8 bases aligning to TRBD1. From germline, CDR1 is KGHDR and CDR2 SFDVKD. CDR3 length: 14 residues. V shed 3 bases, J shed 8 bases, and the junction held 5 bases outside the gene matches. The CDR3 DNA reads TGTGCCACCAGTGATGCCTTGACAGGGGATGAGCAGTTCTTC. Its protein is CATSDALTGDEQFF.

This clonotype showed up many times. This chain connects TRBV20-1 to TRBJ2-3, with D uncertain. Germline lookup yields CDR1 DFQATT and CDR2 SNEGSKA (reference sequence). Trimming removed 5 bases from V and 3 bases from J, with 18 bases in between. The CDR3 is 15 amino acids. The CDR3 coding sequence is TGCAGTGCTTTGCGGCGGAACTGGAGTACAGATACGCAGTATTTT. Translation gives CSALRRNWSTDTQYF.

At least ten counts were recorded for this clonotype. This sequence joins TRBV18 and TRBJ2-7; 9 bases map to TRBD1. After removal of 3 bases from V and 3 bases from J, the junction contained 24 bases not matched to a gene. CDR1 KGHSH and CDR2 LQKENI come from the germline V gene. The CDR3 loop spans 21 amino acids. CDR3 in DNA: TGTGCCAGCTCACCTTCACAGGGGGCCTCATTCGGATCGACGAGGGTCTACGAGCAGTACTTC. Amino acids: CASSPSQGASFGSTRVYEQYF.

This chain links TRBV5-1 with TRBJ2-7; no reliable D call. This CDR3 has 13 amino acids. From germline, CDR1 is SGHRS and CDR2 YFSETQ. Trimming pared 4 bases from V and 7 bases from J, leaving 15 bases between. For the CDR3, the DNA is TGCGCCAGCAGCCCTTTCGCTTTAGAGGAGCAGTACTTC. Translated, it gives CASSPFALEEQYF.

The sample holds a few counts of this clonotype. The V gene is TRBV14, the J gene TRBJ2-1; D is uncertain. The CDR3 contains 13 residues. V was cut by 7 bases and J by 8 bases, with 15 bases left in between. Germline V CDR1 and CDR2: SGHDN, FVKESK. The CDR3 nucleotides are TGTGCCAGCACTTATGGGATAGGTTATGAGCAGTTCTTC. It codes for CASTYGIGYEQFF.

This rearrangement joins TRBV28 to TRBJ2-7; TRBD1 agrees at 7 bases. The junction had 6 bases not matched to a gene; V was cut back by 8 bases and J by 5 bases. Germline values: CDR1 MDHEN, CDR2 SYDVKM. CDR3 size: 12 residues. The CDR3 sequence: CASWDRQDEQYF. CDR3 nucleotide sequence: TGTGCCAGCTGGGACAGACAAGACGAGCAGTACTTC. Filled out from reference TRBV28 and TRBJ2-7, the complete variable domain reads DVKVTQSSRYLVKRTGEKVFLECVQDMDHENMFWYRQDPGLGLRLIYFSYDVKMKEKGDIPEGYSVSREKKERFSLILESASTNQTSMYLCASWDRQDEQYFGPGTRLTVT.

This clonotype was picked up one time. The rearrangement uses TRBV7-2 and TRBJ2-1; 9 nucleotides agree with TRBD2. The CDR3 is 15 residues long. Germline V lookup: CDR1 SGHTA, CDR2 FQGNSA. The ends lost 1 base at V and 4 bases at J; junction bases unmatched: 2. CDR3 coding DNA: TGTGCCAGCAGCTTAGACCTAGCGGGATACAATGAGCAGTTCTTC. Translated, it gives CASSLDLAGYNEQFF.